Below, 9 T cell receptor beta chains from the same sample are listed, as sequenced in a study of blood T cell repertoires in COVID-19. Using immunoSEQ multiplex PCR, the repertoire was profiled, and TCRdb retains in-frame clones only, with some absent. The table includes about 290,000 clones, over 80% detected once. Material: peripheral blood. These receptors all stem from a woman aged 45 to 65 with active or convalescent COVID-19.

CDR3 in DNA: TGTGCCAGCAGCCAAGACCCTACCGGCGGGTCACCCCTCCACTTT. Protein sequence: CASSQDPTGGSPLHF. The chain employs TRBV14 and TRBJ1-6, with D uncertain. The CDR3 consists of 15 residues. Trimming cost V 0 bases and J 10 bases, with 13 bases left between them. Germline V gene data show CDR1 as SGHDN and CDR2 as FVKESK.

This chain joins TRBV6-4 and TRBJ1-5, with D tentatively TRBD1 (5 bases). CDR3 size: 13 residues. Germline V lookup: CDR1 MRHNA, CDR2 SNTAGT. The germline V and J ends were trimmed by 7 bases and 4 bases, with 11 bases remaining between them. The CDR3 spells CASNLTVNQPQHF. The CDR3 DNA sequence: TGTGCCAGCAACCTGACAGTTAATCAGCCCCAGCATTTT.

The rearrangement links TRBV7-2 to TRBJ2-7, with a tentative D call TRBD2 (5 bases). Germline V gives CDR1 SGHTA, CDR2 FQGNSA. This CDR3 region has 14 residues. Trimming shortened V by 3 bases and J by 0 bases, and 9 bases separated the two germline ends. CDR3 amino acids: CASSFSGSSYEQYF. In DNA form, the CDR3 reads TGTGCCAGCAGCTTCTCGGGATCCTCCTACGAGCAGTACTTC.

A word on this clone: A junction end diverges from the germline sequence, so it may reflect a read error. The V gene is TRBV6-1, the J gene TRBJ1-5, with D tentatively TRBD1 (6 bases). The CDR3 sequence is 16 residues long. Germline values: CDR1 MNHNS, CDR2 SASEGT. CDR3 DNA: TGTGCCAGCAGAGAAGCGGGGGGGCGACTCAATCAGCCCCAGCATTTT. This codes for CASREAGGRLNQPQHF.

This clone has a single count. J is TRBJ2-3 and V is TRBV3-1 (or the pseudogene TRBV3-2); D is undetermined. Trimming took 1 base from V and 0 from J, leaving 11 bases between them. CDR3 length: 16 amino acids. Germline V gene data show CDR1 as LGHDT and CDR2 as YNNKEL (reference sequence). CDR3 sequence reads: CASSQGVLVSTDTQYF. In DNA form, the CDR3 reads TGTGCCAGCAGCCAAGGCGTTCTAGTCAGCACAGATACGCAGTATTTT.

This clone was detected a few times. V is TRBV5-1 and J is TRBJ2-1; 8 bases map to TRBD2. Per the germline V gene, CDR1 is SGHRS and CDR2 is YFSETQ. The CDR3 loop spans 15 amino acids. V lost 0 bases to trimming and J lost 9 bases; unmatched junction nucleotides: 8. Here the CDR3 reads CASSLAAGGGGEQFF. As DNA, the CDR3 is TGCGCCAGCAGCTTGGCTGCGGGGGGCGGAGGTGAGCAGTTCTTC.

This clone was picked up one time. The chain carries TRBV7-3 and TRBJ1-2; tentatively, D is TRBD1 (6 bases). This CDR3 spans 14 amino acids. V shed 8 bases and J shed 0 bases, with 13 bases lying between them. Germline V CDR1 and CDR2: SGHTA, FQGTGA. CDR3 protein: CASSPGQTNYGYTF. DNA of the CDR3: TGTGCCAGCTCACCCGGACAGACTAACTATGGCTACACCTTC.

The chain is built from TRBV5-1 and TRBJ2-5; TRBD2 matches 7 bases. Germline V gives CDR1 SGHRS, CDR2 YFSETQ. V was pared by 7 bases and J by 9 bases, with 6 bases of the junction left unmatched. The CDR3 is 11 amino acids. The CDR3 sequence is CASRTGGAQYF. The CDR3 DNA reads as TGCGCCAGCCGCACGGGGGGAGCCCAGTACTTC. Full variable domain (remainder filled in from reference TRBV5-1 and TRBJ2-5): KAGVTQTPRYLIKTRGQQVTLSCSPISGHRSVSWYQQTPGQGLQFLFEYFSETQRNKGNFPGRFSGRQFSNSRSEMNVSTLELGDSALYLCASRTGGAQYFGPGTRLLVL.

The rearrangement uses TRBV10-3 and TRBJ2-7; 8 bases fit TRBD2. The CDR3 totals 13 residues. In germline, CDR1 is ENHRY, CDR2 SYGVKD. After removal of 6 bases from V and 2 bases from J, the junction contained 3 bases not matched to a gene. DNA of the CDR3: TGTGCCATCAGACTAGCGGAAACCTACGAGCAGTACTTC. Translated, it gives CAIRLAETYEQYF.